The 29 T cell receptor beta chains below all came from one sample that was sequenced in a study of T-cell memory formation after mild COVID-19 (dated by TCRdb to 2020 to 2023). Library preparation employed 5' RACE. Reads for this sample came from an Illumina NovaSeq 6000. Starting from the raw public reads, TCRdb applied fastp trimming at Q25, assembled clones with MiXCR and retained in-frame beta chains. Every distinct CDR3 protein forms one entry, paired with its most common genes and DNA. The sample includes approximately 270,000 distinct CDR3 sequences, with 16% observed a single time. The ten most abundant clones make up 20% to 25% of the sample. Sequenced: PBMCs or a T cell subset sorted from them (not recorded which). These receptors all stem from a man in his late teens or twenties who had mild COVID-19 (a few samples of this study predate the infection). The sample titles of this study are shuffled in the database, so cell type and time point are left out; the donor was told from shared clones.

The V call is TRBV29-1, the J call TRBJ1-2; 9 positions match TRBD1. Germline V gene lookup returns CDR1 SQVTM and CDR2 ANQGSEA. This CDR3 contains 13 residues. Trimming removed 7 bases from V and 1 base from J; junction bases left unmatched: 4. The CDR3 loop reads CSGGTGINYGYTF. Written as DNA, the CDR3 is TGCAGCGGTGGGACAGGGATTAACTATGGCTACACCTTC. Full variable domain (outside the CDR3, taken from reference TRBV29-1 and TRBJ1-2): SAVISQKPSRDICQRGTSLTIQCQVDSQVTMMFWYRQQPGQSLTLIATANQGSEATYESGFVIDKFPISRPNLTFSTLTVSNMSPEDSSIYLCSGGTGINYGYTFGSGTRLTVV.

The V call is TRBV6-6, the J call TRBJ2-4; 8 bases map to TRBD2. This CDR3 region has 14 residues. The V gene end was trimmed by 6 bases and the J gene end by 6 bases; junction bases not matched to a gene: 7. Germline V gene data show CDR1 as MNHNY and CDR2 as SVGAGI (reference sequence). CDR3 bases: TGTGCCAGCAGAACGGGGGGGCCGAGAAACATTCAGTACTTC. It is translated as CASRTGGPRNIQYF.

The chain links TRBV20-1 to TRBJ1-5; perhaps TRBD1 as D (5 bases). Germline CDR1 and CDR2: DFQATT and SNEGSKA (reference sequence). CDR3 length: 14 amino acids. Trimming cost V 2 bases and J 3 bases, with 11 bases left between them. The CDR3 sequence is CSARIPGDNQPQHF. The CDR3 bases are TGCAGTGCTAGAATTCCGGGGGACAATCAGCCCCAGCATTTT.

The CDR3 DNA follows: TGTGCCAGCTCCCCGACCGATAAGCGCGAGCAGTACTTC. Translated: CASSPTDKREQYF. The rearrangement uses TRBV18 and TRBJ2-7; D gene unclear. The CDR3 sequence is 13 residues long. Germline V lookup: CDR1 KGHSH, CDR2 LQKENI. V was clipped by 6 bases and J by 6 bases, with 15 bases between them.

This clonotype was picked up a small number of times. The V gene is TRBV15, the J gene TRBJ2-7, with D possibly being TRBD1 (5 bases). The CDR3 covers 14 residues. V lost 5 bases and J lost 0, with 11 bases in between. Germline V gene data show CDR1 as LNHNV and CDR2 as YYDKDF (reference sequence). The chain's CDR3 is CATSSIRDSYEQYF. The CDR3 DNA reads as TGTGCCACCAGCTCAATCAGGGACTCCTACGAGCAGTACTTC.

The rearrangement uses TRBV5-1 and TRBJ1-6; D remains unclear. The CDR3 is made up of 15 amino acids. Germline values: CDR1 SGHRS, CDR2 YFSETQ. Trimming stripped 0 bases from V and 6 bases from J, with 10 bases between. The DNA for the CDR3 is TGCGCCAGCAGCTTGGCCGAGACCCTTAATTCACCCCTCCACTTT. It encodes CASSLAETLNSPLHF.

This clonotype turned up a few times. The V gene is TRBV6-5, the J gene TRBJ1-3, with no clear D. Germline-derived CDR1 and CDR2 are MNHEY and SVGAGI. V gave up 4 bases and J gave up 4 bases, with 17 bases separating them. This CDR3 has 16 residues. The CDR3 loop reads CASSSRALGRGNTIYF. CDR3 nucleotides: TGTGCCAGCAGTTCTAGGGCCCTTGGACGGGGAAACACCATATATTTT.

This clonotype was found a few times. The chain is built from TRBV6-5 and TRBJ2-7; D possibly uses TRBD1 or TRBD2 (5 bases each). Trimming stripped 5 bases from V and 3 bases from J, with 17 bases between. The CDR3 runs 15 residues. Germline assignment: CDR1 MNHEY and CDR2 SVGAGI. The chain's CDR3 is CASSTTGRGVYEQYF. The CDR3 region has the DNA TGTGCCAGCAGTACCACAGGACGAGGGGTCTACGAGCAGTACTTC.

This clonotype was seen only a few times. The chain recombines TRBV12-3 or TRBV12-4 with TRBJ1-1, with unresolved D. V lost 6 bases and J 11 bases, leaving 19 bases between the germline ends. The CDR3 runs 13 residues. The CDR3 sequence is CASSEPPGGWAFF. The DNA for the CDR3 is TGTGCCAGCAGCGAACCACCGGGTGGTTGGGCTTTCTTT.

The chain joins TRBV20-1 to TRBJ2-2, with D perhaps matching TRBD2 (5 bases). The V gene lost 6 bases and the J gene lost 4 bases, with 12 bases spanning the gap. Germline CDR1 reads DFQATT; CDR2 reads SNEGSKA (reference sequence). The CDR3 runs 13 residues. CDR3 bases: TGCAGTGCAGCCGACGGGGTCACCGGGGAGCTGTTTTTT. Protein: CSAADGVTGELFF.

This rearrangement joins TRBV27 to TRBJ2-1, with D uncertain. This CDR3 region has 13 residues. Trimming cost V 2 bases and J 8 bases, with 10 bases left between them. The germline V gene has CDR1 MNHEY and CDR2 SMNVEV (reference sequence). Here the CDR3 reads CASSLPTRDEQFF. CDR3 DNA sequence: TGTGCCAGCAGTTTACCCACCCGCGATGAGCAGTTCTTC.

This clonotype was counted between two and nine times. The gene calls are TRBV7-6 and TRBJ2-7; 8 bases are a match to TRBD1. V shed 4 bases, J shed 7 bases, and the junction held 12 bases outside the gene matches. The CDR3 spans 15 residues. Germline V gene data show CDR1 as SGHVS and CDR2 as FNYEAQ. The CDR3 sequence is CASSSGSSRGLEQYF. CDR3 bases: TGTGCCAGCAGCTCGGGTAGTAGCAGGGGGCTTGAGCAGTACTTC. Complete variable domain (other parts from reference TRBV7-6 and TRBJ2-7): GAGVSQSPRYKVTKRGQDVALRCDPISGHVSLYWYRQALGQGPEFLTYFNYEAQQDKSGLPNDRFSAERPEGSISTLTIQRTEQRDSAMYRCASSSGSSRGLEQYFGPGTRLTVT.

In this sample, this clonotype turned up a few times. The chain combines TRBV15 with TRBJ2-3; D unresolved. The ends were cut back, 1 base at V and 0 bases at J, with 5 bases in the middle. Looked up from germline, CDR1 is LNHNV and CDR2 is YYDKDF (reference sequence). The CDR3 spans 14 residues. Here the CDR3 reads CATSRGDSTDTQYF. CDR3 DNA: TGTGCCACCAGCAGAGGTGACAGCACAGATACGCAGTATTTT.

In its sample, this clonotype was seen many times. The chain links TRBV12-5 to TRBJ2-7, with D unresolved. Germline CDR1 LGHNT, CDR2 FRNRAP. The CDR3 is 10 amino acids. Trimming pared 10 bases from V and 0 bases from J, leaving 4 bases between. Here the CDR3 reads CATDSYEQYV. In nucleotides, the CDR3 is TGTGCTACCGACTCCTACGAGCAGTACGTC.

This clonotype was seen a handful of times. The rearrangement joins TRBV6-2 or TRBV6-3 to TRBJ2-3, with 14 positions matching TRBD2. This CDR3 is built from 14 residues. With V trimmed by 11 bases and J by 5 bases, 6 bases remained unmatched. Per the germline V gene, CDR1 is MNHEY and CDR2 is SVGEGT. The CDR3 region has the DNA TGTGCCGGATCGACTAGCGGGGGGGGAGATACGCAGTATTTT. Its protein is CAGSTSGGGDTQYF.

Note on this clonotype: A much larger clone lies one base from this, so it may be a read error. V gene TRBV29-1 combines with J gene TRBJ1-1; perhaps TRBD1 as D (6 bases). Germline CDR1 is SQVTM and CDR2 is ANQGSEA. The CDR3 loop spans 14 amino acids. V was pared by 2 bases and J by 1 base, with 11 bases between. CDR3 DNA sequence: TGCAGCGTTGAACCGGGGGCGGGGAACACTGAAGCTTTCTTT. Its translation: CSVEPGAGNTEAFF.

This chain connects TRBV4-1 to TRBJ2-3, with a possible D match to TRBD1 (6 bases). Germline assignment: CDR1 MGHRA and CDR2 YSYEKL. V lost 5 bases, J lost 3 bases, and 18 bases lay in between. The CDR3 is made up of 16 amino acids. This CDR3 reads CASSRGPGTQTDTQYF. CDR3 bases: TGCGCCAGCAGCAGGGGTCCAGGGACACAGACAGATACGCAGTATTTT.

The chain carries TRBV3-1 and TRBJ2-3; D may be TRBD2 (6 bases). The germline CDR1 and CDR2 sequences are LGHDT and YNNKEL (reference sequence). Trimming left V 6 bases short and J 5 bases short, with 9 bases between. This CDR3 comprises 12 residues. CDR3 protein: CASRGLGDTQYF. CDR3 nucleotides: TGTGCCAGCAGGGGACTCGGAGATACGCAGTATTTT.

The chain couples TRBV18 to TRBJ1-2; no firm D call. From germline, CDR1 is KGHSH and CDR2 LQKENI. The V end was cut by 5 bases, the J end by 2 bases, with 12 bases between. CDR3 length: 14 amino acids. CDR3 region: CASSASQTNYGYTF. Here the CDR3 DNA reads TGTGCCAGCTCAGCGTCACAGACAAACTATGGCTACACCTTC.

J is TRBJ2-7 and V is TRBV7-9, with 7 bases matching TRBD1. Germline V gene sequence: CDR1 SEHNR, CDR2 FQNEAQ (reference sequence). Germline trimming cut 1 base from V and 0 bases from J; bases unmatched to any gene: 6. CDR3 length: 16 amino acids. Here the CDR3 DNA reads TGTGCCAGCAGCTTAGAGGGGACAGTGAGCTCCTACGAGCAGTACTTC. Translated: CASSLEGTVSSYEQYF. Full variable domain (outside the CDR3, taken from reference TRBV7-9 and TRBJ2-7): DTGVSQNPRHKITKRGQNVTFRCDPISEHNRLYWYRQTLGQGPEFLTYFQNEAQLEKSRLLSDRFSAERPKGSFSTLEIQRTEQGDSAMYLCASSLEGTVSSYEQYFGPGTRLTVT.

J is TRBJ1-4 and V is TRBV7-9, with TRBD1 as a possible D gene (5 bases). The CDR3 runs 16 residues. Germline V gene lookup returns CDR1 SEHNR and CDR2 FQNEAQ (reference sequence). The V gene lost 1 base and the J gene lost 0 bases, with 9 bases spanning the gap. CDR3 residues: CASSLGGNPTNEKLFF. In DNA, the CDR3 is TGTGCCAGCAGCTTAGGGGGGAATCCAACTAATGAAAAACTGTTTTTT.

This clonotype was recorded a few times. This chain joins TRBV20-1 and TRBJ2-2, with D perhaps matching TRBD1 (5 bases). The CDR3 consists of 14 residues. The V end was cut by 2 bases, the J end by 1 base, with 8 bases between. Per the germline V gene, CDR1 is DFQATT and CDR2 is SNEGSKA (reference sequence). The CDR3 DNA reads as TGCAGTGCTAGACCTACAGGGAACACCGGGGAGCTGTTTTTT. The encoded protein is CSARPTGNTGELFF.

In its sample, this clonotype was seen a few times. The chain links TRBV5-1 to TRBJ2-7, with TRBD2 as a possible D gene (5 bases). In germline, CDR1 is SGHRS, CDR2 YFSETQ. The V end lost 4 bases, the J end lost 6 bases, and 14 bases lay between the germline ends. The CDR3 has 13 residues. CDR3 amino acids: CASSMNPRGEQYF. CDR3 sequence (DNA): TGCGCCAGCAGCATGAATCCCCGGGGCGAGCAGTACTTC.

The V gene is TRBV6-1, the J gene TRBJ2-7; TRBD1 or TRBD2 may be the D gene (6 bases each). The V and J ends lost 6 bases and 2 bases respectively, with 11 bases between them. Germline V lookup: CDR1 MNHNS, CDR2 SASEGT. The CDR3 consists of 13 residues. The CDR3 coding sequence is TGTGCCAGCAGCATCGGGGGCACCTACGAGCAGTACGTC. It translates to CASSIGGTYEQYV.

The chain recombines TRBV6-5 with TRBJ1-6; no firm D call. Trimming removed 2 bases at V and 8 bases at J, with 7 bases between. Germline lookup yields CDR1 MNHEY and CDR2 SVGAGI. The CDR3 extends over 13 amino acids. The DNA for the CDR3 is TGTGCCAGCAGTTACATTGGGGATTCACCCCTCCACTTT. Protein: CASSYIGDSPLHF.

This clonotype has ten or more counts. The chain employs TRBV5-1 and TRBJ2-3; D gene ambiguous. CDR1 is SGHRS, CDR2 YFSETQ, per germline. CDR3 length equals 14 residues. V was shortened by 7 bases and J by 2 bases, with 14 bases between the two germline ends. This chain's CDR3 is CASGDRALTDTQYF. In DNA, the CDR3 is TGCGCCAGCGGGGATCGGGCCCTCACAGATACGCAGTATTTT.

In its sample, this clonotype was seen a few times. V and J are TRBV6-6 and TRBJ2-5; D remains ambiguous. Germline V gene data show CDR1 as MNHNY and CDR2 as SVGAGI (reference sequence). CDR3 length: 15 amino acids. Trimming removed 0 bases at V and 5 bases at J, with 13 bases between. The CDR3, as DNA: TGTGCCAGCAGTTACTCAGGTCGTTCCGGGGAGACCCAGTACTTC. It codes for CASSYSGRSGETQYF.

At least ten counts were recorded for this clonotype. This chain joins TRBV6-2 or TRBV6-3 and TRBJ2-6; 8 bases agree with TRBD1. This CDR3 has 18 residues. Germline V gene lookup returns CDR1 MNHEY and CDR2 SVGEGT. J gave up 2 bases and V 5 bases, and 11 bases lay outside the gene matches. The CDR3 DNA sequence: TGTGCCAGCAGTCGTAGCCGGGACAGGTGGACTGGGGCCAACGTCCTGACTTTC. Translated: CASSRSRDRWTGANVLTF.

This clonotype has at least ten counts. The chain links TRBV6-2 or TRBV6-3 to TRBJ2-3; 14 bases agree with TRBD2. Per the germline V gene, CDR1 is MNHEY and CDR2 is SVGEGT. The V segment lost 8 bases and the J segment 5 bases; nucleotides outside the gene matches: 0. The CDR3 runs to 13 residues. Here the CDR3 reads CASGTSGGDTQYF. The CDR3 DNA follows: TGTGCCAGCGGGACTAGCGGGGGAGATACGCAGTATTTT.